The present entry profiles one TCR beta chain with its context. Antigen specificity is unknown. Per germline, CDR1 KGHSH and CDR2 LQKENI. The CDR3 runs 14 residues. Trimming removed 5 bases at V and 2 bases at J, with 10 bases between. The sample originates from a study of cytomegalovirus exposure and HLA in healthy donors. At the level of the study: Researchers previously reported finding roughly 120 million unique TCR beta sequences from roughly 180 million T cells.

With 60 Vbeta and 13 Jbeta primers, the PCR was carried out. Profiled with immunoSEQ multiplex PCR; TCRdb holds only in-frame clones, not every one. This sample has about 59,000 clones, with around 80% found just once. Study observations and caveats: A later analysis associated 16,951 TCR beta sequences with HLA alleles at a 0.05 false discovery rate. Listed as cytomegalovirus-associated were roughly 180 TCR beta chains. It is likely that the observed cluster of highly shared sequence variants was a sequencing artifact.

The sequenced material came from PBMCs. The clonotype was recovered from a woman between 40 and 55 years old in good health and CMV-seronegative. The J gene is TRBJ1-5, the V gene TRBV18; unclear D gene. CDR3 in DNA: TGTGCCAGCTCAGATCAGGAGGGCAATCAGCCCCAGCATTTT. This sequence encodes CASSDQEGNQPQHF.